These T cell receptor beta chains were read from a single sample in a study of OX40 agonist ivuxolimab in advanced cancers. Assay used: immunoSEQ multiplex PCR; TCRdb lists only in-frame clones, some missing. The sample lists several thousand clones; about 81% were seen once. Sequencing used CD4+ or CD8+ T cells sorted from blood, obtained in a trial of the OX40 agonist ivuxolimab. The receptors stem from an adult with an advanced solid tumor such as melanoma, head and neck, liver or kidney cancer. Each CDR3 is given without its conserved first and last residue.

TRBJ1-2 | TRBV7-2 | ASSPGRDNYGYT
TRBJ1-5 | TRBV6-5 | ASSYGLDQPQH
TRBJ1-5 | TRBV29-1 | SVPRTGMRRPQH
TRBJ2-5 | TRBV7-2 | ASSPKKAGETQY
TRBJ1-2 | TRBV7-8 | ASSSSGTIYGYT
TRBJ2-7 | TRBV11-2 | ASSFGSEQY
TRBJ2-1 | TRBV29-1 | SVQPISYNEQF
TRBJ2-1 | TRBV4-2 | ASSQVLRPSGYNGQF
TRBJ2-7 | TRBV4-3 | ASSQDRAANEPYEQY
TRBJ1-2 | TRBV4-1 | ASSQAQGNYGYT
TRBJ2-1 | TRBV5-1 | ASSFTFGNEQF
TRBJ1-1 | TRBV6-6 | ASSLTDKNTEAF
TRBJ2-3 | TRBV6-6 | ASSYSIGDTDTQY
TRBJ1-2 | TRBV4-3 | ASSQGQGDYYGYT
TRBJ2-3 | TRBV6-1 | ASSEGSDTQY
TRBJ2-7 | TRBV27 | ASSLGTGYEQY
TRBJ1-5 | TRBV19 | ASSSWTGNQPQH
TRBJ1-4 | TRBV9 | ASSVAGGNEKLF
TRBJ2-7 | TRBV6-6 | ATRQGAYEQY
TRBJ1-4 | TRBV7-9 | ASSLESGKLF
TRBJ2-3 | TRBV29-1 | SVSGGTSGGTSTDTQY
TRBJ1-4 | TRBV30 | AWDRQGEKLF
TRBJ2-2 | TRBV2 | ASSARQGVTGELF
TRBJ2-1 | TRBV19 | ASRIRDRVQSSYNEQF
TRBJ2-7 | TRBV27 | ASSLDRGWEQY
TRBJ2-7 | TRBV7-6 | ASSLGAGGKTYEQY
TRBJ2-2 | TRBV7-3 | ASSPSGTTYTGELF
TRBJ1-5 | TRBV7-2 | ASSLGGAGWSNQPQH
TRBJ2-4 | TRBV18 | ASSLQGDLAKNIQY
TRBJ2-1 | TRBV7-9 | ASSLAVGYNEQF
TRBJ2-1 | TRBV4-3 | ASSQDRRGEQF
TRBJ2-7 | TRBV18 | ASSPREMVRLYEQY
TRBJ2-7 | TRBV5-1 | ASIKGDYEQY
TRBJ2-4 | TRBV27 | ASSLGPPTGTGGKNIQY
TRBJ2-1 | TRBV5-1 | ASSLPPSGVYDEQF
TRBJ1-1 | TRBV25-1 | ASQGDDSDTEAF
TRBJ1-6 | TRBV6-6 | ASKMWTGDSPLH
TRBJ1-1 | TRBV7-2 | ASSPVQGYTEAF
TRBJ2-2 | TRBV2 | ASTKDRGYTGELF
TRBJ2-1 | TRBV5-4 | ASSDRGNEQF
TRBJ1-2 | TRBV2 | ASRVGGYT
TRBJ2-5 | TRBV4-3 | ASSQGRSPGLEETQY
TRBJ2-5 | TRBV11-3 | ASPNPPETQY
TRBJ2-2 | TRBV6-6 | ASRRHGELF
TRBJ2-5 | TRBV6-6 | ASSTGLGEETQY
TRBJ1-1 | TRBV5-4 | ASSLETTVRNTEAF
TRBJ1-4 | TRBV5-6 | ASSLMTGLEKLF
TRBJ2-5 | TRBV6-5 | ASRKNLDSQETQY
TRBJ2-3 | TRBV7-2 | ASSLDGKRTSGNYDTQY
TRBJ2-1 | TRBV6-5 | ASSRLAIPNEQF